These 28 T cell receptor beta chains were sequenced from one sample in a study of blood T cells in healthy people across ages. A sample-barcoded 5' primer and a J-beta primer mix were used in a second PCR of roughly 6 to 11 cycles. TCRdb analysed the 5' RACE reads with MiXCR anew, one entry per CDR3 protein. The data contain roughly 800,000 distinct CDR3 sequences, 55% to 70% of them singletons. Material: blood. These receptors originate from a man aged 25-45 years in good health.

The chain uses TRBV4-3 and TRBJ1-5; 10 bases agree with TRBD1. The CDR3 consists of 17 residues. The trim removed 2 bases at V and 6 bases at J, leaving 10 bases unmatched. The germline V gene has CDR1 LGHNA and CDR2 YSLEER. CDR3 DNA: TGCGCCAGCAGCCAAATTTTGGCGACAGGGGGCCTTCAGCCCCAGCATTTT. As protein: CASSQILATGGLQPQHF.

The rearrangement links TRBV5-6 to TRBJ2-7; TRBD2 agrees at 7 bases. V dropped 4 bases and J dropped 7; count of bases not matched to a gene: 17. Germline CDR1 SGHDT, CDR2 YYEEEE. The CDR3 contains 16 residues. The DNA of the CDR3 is TGTGCCAGCAGCGCCTTTGAGCGGGATCCTTACAATGAGCAGTACTTC. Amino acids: CASSAFERDPYNEQYF.

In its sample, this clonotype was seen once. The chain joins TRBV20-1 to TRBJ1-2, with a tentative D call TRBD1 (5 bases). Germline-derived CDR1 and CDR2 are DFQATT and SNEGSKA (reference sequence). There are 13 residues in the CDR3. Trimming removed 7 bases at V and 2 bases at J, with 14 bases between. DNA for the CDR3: TGCAGTGGGGCCAGGGAAGGCAACTATGGCTACACCTTC. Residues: CSGAREGNYGYTF.

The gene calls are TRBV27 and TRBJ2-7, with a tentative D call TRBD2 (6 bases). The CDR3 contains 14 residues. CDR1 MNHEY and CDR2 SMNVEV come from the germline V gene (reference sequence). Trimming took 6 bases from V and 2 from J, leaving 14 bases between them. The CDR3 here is CASSIGEAAYEQYF. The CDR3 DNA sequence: TGTGCCAGCAGCATAGGGGAGGCCGCCTACGAGCAGTACTTC.

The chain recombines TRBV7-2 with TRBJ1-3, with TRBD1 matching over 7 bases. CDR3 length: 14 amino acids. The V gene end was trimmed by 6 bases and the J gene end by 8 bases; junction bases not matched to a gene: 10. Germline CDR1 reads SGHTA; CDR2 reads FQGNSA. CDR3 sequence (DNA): TGTGCCAGCAGGCCGACAGGGAGGAGAGACACCATATATTTT. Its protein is CASRPTGRRDTIYF. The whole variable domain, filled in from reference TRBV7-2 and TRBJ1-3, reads GAGVSQSPSNKVTEKGKDVELRCDPISGHTALYWYRQSLGQGLEFLIYFQGNSAPDKSGLPSDRFSAERTGGSVSTLTIQRTQQEDSAVYLCASRPTGRRDTIYFGEGSWLTVV.

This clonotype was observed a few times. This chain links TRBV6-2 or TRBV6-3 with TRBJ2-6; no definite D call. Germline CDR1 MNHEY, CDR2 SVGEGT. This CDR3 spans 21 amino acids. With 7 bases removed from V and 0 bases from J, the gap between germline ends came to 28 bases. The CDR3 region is CASTYKQTRSDPYSGANVLTF. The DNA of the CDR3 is TGTGCCAGCACCTATAAACAAACCCGGTCGGACCCGTACTCTGGGGCCAACGTCCTGACTTTC.

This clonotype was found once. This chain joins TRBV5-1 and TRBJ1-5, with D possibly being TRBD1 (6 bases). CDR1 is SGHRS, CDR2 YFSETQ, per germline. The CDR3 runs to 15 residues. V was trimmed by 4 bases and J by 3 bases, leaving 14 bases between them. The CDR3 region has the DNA TGCGCCAGCAGCGCAACCGGGACACCCAATCAGCCCCAGCATTTT. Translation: CASSATGTPNQPQHF.

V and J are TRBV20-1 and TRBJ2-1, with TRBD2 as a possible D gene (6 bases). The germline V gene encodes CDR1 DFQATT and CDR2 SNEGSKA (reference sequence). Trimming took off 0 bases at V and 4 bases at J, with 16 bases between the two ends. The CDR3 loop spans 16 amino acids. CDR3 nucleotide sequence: TGCAGTGCTAGAGATCGGGAGACTACCCGATACAATGAGCAGTTCTTC. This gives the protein CSARDRETTRYNEQFF.

CDR3 nucleotides: TGCAGTGCTAGAGTCGACAGGCCACCCCTCCACTTT. This encodes CSARVDRPPLHF. This chain joins TRBV20-1 and TRBJ1-6; D perhaps matches TRBD1 (6 bases). This CDR3 has 12 amino acids. The germline V gene has CDR1 DFQATT and CDR2 SNEGSKA (reference sequence). Trimming pared 1 base from V and 11 bases from J, leaving 9 bases between.

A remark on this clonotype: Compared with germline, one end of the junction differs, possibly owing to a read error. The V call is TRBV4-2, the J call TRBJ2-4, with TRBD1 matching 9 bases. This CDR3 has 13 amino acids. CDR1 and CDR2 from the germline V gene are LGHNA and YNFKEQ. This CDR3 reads CASSQDRGDIQYF. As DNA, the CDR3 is TGCGCCAGCAGCCAAGACAGGGGGGACATTCAGTACTTC.

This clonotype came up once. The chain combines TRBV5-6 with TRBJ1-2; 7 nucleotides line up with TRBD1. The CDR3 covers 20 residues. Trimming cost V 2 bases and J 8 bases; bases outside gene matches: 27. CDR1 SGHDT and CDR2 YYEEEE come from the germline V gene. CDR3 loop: CASSFVPEDYDRVSRWGYTF. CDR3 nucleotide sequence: TGTGCCAGCAGCTTTGTCCCTGAAGATTACGACAGGGTGTCCCGATGGGGCTACACCTTC.

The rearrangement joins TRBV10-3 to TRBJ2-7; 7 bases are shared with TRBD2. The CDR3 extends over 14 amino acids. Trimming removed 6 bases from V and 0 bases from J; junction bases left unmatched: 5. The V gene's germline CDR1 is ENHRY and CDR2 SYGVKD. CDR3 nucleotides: TGTGCCATCAGAAGGGAGGGGAGCTCCTACGAGCAGTACTTC. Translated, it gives CAIRREGSSYEQYF.

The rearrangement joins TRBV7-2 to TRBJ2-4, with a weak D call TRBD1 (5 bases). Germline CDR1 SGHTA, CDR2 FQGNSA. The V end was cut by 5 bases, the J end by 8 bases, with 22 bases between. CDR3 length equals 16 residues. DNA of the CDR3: TGTGCCAGCAGCCGCGCGCCAGGGCAGGGCCAAGACATTCAGTACTTC. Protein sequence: CASSRAPGQGQDIQYF. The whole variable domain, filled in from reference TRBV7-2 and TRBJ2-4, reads GAGVSQSPSNKVTEKGKDVELRCDPISGHTALYWYRQSLGQGLEFLIYFQGNSAPDKSGLPSDRFSAERTGGSVSTLTIQRTQQEDSAVYLCASSRAPGQGQDIQYFGAGTRLSVL.

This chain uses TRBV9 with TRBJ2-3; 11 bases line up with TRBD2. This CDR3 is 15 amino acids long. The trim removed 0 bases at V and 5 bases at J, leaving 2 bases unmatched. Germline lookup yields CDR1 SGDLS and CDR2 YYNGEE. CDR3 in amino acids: CASSVGGTSGDTQYF. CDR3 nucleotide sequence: TGTGCCAGCAGCGTAGGCGGGACTAGCGGAGATACGCAGTATTTT.

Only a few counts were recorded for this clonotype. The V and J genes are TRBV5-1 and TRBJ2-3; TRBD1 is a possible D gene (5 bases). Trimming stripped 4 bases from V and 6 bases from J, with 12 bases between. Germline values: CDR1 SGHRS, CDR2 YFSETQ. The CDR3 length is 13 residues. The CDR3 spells CASSLRQSDTQYF. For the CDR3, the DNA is TGCGCCAGCAGCCTACGACAGTCCGATACGCAGTATTTT.

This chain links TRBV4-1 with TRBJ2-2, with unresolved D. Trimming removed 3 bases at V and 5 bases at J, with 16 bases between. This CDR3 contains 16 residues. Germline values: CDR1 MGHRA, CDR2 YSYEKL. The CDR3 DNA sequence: TGCGCCAGCAGCCAGCCGTGGCCAACCCCAACCGGGGAGCTGTTTTTT. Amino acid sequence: CASSQPWPTPTGELFF.

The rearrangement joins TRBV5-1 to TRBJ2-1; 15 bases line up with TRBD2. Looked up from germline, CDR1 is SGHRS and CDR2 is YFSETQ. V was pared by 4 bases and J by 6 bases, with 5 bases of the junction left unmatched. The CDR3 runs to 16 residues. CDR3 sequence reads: CASSLWTSGGANEQFF. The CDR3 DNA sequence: TGCGCCAGCAGCCTGTGGACTAGCGGGGGGGCCAATGAGCAGTTCTTC.

In DNA, the CDR3 is TGCGCCAGCAGCCAGTACAGGGCCTCCTACAATGAGCAGTTCTTC. Translated: CASSQYRASYNEQFF. The chain uses TRBV4-3 and TRBJ2-1, with a weak D call TRBD1 (6 bases). V was trimmed by 3 bases and J by 0 bases, leaving 9 bases between them. Germline assignment: CDR1 LGHNA and CDR2 YSLEER. This CDR3 is built from 15 residues.

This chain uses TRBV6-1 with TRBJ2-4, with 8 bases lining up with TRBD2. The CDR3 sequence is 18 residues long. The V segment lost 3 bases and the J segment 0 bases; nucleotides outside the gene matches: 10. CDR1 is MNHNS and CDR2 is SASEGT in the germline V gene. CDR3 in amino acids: CASSEGREAGVAKNIQYF. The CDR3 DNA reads TGTGCCAGCAGTGAGGGGCGGGAGGCCGGCGTAGCCAAAAACATTCAGTACTTC.

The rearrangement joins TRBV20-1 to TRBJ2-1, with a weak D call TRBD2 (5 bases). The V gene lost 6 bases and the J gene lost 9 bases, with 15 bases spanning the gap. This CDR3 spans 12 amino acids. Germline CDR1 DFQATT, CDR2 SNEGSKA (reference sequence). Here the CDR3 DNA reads TGCAGTGCCCAGGACTTCCGGGGTGAGCAGTTCTTC. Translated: CSAQDFRGEQFF.

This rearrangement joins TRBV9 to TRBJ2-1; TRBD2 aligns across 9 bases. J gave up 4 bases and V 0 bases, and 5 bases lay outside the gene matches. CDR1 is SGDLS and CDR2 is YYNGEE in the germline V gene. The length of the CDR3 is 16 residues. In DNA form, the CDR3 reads TGTGCCAGCAGCGTAGGGGTTGCGGGAGGGTACAATGAGCAGTTCTTC. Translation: CASSVGVAGGYNEQFF.

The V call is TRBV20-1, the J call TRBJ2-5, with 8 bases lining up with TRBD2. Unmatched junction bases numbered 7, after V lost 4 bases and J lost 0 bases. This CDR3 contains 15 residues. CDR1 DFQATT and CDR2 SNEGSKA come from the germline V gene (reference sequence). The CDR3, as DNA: TGCAGTGCTAACGGGGGAGCGGGGGACCAAGAGACCCAGTACTTC. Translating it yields CSANGGAGDQETQYF.

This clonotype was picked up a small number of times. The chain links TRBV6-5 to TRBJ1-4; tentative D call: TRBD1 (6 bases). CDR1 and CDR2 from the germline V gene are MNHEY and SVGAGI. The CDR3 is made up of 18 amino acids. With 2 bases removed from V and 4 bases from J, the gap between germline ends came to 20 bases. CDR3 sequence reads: CASSYVTGPFPLNEKLFF. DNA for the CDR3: TGTGCCAGCAGTTACGTAACAGGGCCTTTCCCGCTTAATGAAAAACTGTTTTTT.

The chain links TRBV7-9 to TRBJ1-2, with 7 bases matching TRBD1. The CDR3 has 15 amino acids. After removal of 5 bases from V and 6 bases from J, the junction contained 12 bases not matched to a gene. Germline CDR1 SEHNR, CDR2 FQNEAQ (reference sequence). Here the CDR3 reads CASSPGAGTENGYTF. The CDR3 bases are TGTGCCAGCAGCCCCGGCGCCGGGACAGAGAATGGCTACACCTTC.

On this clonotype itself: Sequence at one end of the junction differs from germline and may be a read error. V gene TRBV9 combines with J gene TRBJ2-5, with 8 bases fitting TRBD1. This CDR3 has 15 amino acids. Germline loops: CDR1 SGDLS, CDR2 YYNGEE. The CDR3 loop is CASSRRQGYQETLYF. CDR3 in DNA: TGTGCCAGCAGTCGACGACAGGGGTACCAAGAGACCCTGTACTTC.

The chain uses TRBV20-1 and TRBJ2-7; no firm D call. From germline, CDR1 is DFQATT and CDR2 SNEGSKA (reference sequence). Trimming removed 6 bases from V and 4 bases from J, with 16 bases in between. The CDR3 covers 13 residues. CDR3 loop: CSAPVPLRYEQYF. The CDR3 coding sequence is TGCAGTGCCCCCGTACCTCTTCGTTACGAGCAGTACTTC.

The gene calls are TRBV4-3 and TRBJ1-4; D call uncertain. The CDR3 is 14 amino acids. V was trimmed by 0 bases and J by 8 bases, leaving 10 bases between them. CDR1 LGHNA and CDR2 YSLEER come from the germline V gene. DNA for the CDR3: TGCGCCAGCAGCCAAGATAACCCGGCGGAAAAACTGTTTTTT. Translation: CASSQDNPAEKLFF.

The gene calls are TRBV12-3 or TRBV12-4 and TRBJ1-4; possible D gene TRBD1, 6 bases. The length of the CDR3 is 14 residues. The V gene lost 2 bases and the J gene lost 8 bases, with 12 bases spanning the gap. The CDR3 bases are TGTGCCAGCAGTTTATCGGGGGCTTACGAAAAACTGTTTTTT. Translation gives CASSLSGAYEKLFF.